These T cell receptor beta chains were read from a single sample in a study of molecular identifiers for immune sequencing clone quantification. TCRdb analysed the PCR reads with MiXCR anew, one entry per CDR3 protein. The table has 300,000 to 350,000 distinct CDR3 sequences, over 20% seen once. Sequenced input: naive CD8+ T cells from blood, with Jurkat cell RNA spiked in. Receptor source: a human donor in good health. Some libraries in this study had Jurkat cell RNA spiked in. CDR3s include the opening cysteine and the closing phenylalanine or tryptophan. The D gene is left open where the match is weak. Rows may omit the clone size; those that give it use once, few, many or a size class.

clone_size	v_call	j_call	d_call	cdr3_nt	cdr3_aa
few	TRBV27	TRBJ2-7	-	TGTGCCAGCAGTTTATGGCCCACTTTCTCCTACGAGCAGTACTTC	CASSLWPTFSYEQYF
few	TRBV19	TRBJ1-1	TRBD1	TGTGCCAGTAGTATAGGAGACAGGGGGCTCACTGAAGCTTTCTTT	CASSIGDRGLTEAFF
few	TRBV9	TRBJ1-5	-	TGTGCCAGCAGCTCCGGGACTGACGATCAGCCCCAGCATTTT	CASSSGTDDQPQHF
-	TRBV12-3/TRBV12-4	TRBJ1-5	-	TGTGCCAGCAGTCCCGGGGCCCATCAGCCCCAGCATTTT	CASSPGAHQPQHF
many	TRBV6-5	TRBJ2-3	-	TGTGCCAGCAGCCCCCGGAGTAGCTACGGCACAGATACGCAGTATTTT	CASSPRSSYGTDTQYF
many	TRBV2	TRBJ2-1	-	TGTGCCACCCGGGACCGTTCTAGTGAGCAGTTCTTC	CATRDRSSEQFF
few	TRBV12-3/TRBV12-4	TRBJ1-5	-	TGTGCCAGCAGTTTCGCGGATAGCAATCAGCCCCAGCATTTT	CASSFADSNQPQHF
-	TRBV20-1	TRBJ2-3	TRBD1	TGCAGTGCTAGAGGGGGGGACAGGGGACTGGATAGCACAGATACGCAGTATTTT	CSARGGDRGLDSTDTQYF
many	TRBV5-6	TRBJ2-3	TRBD2	TGTGCCAGCAGCTTGGTAGCGGGTCCAGATACGCAGTATTTT	CASSLVAGPDTQYF
-	TRBV27	TRBJ2-5	-	TGTGCCAGCAGTCTAACCTCGGACAGAGTTGAGACCCAGTACTTC	CASSLTSDRVETQYF
many	TRBV6-5	TRBJ2-7	-	TGTGCCAGCAGTTACAGCCGGGCTGTGGAGCAGTACTTC	CASSYSRAVEQYF
-	TRBV27	TRBJ1-1	-	TGTGCCAGCAGTTTACCATGGCTGAACACTGAAGCTTTCTTT	CASSLPWLNTEAFF
many	TRBV11-2	TRBJ1-1	-	TGTGCCAGCAGCTTAGTTTGGGCAGTGAACACTGAAGCTTTCTTT	CASSLVWAVNTEAFF
-	TRBV27	TRBJ1-5	-	TGTGCCAGCAGTGCCCACGGCAATCAGCCCCGGCATTTT	CASSAHGNQPRHF
many	TRBV19	TRBJ1-5	-	TGTGCCAGTAGCGACTCTCCAGGGAGCAATCAGCCCCAGCATTTT	CASSDSPGSNQPQHF
few	TRBV21-1	TRBJ2-4	-	TGTGCCAGCAGCAAAGGGGGACAGGGACTAGCGTACAAATGGGGCAAAAACATTCAGTACTTC	CASSKGGQGLAYKWGKNIQYF
-	TRBV6-2/TRBV6-3	TRBJ2-2	-	TGTGCCAGCAGCTCCAGGGGATCCGGGGGGCTGTTTTTT	CASSSRGSGGLFF
-	TRBV6-5	TRBJ2-7	TRBD1	TGTGCCAGCAGCCGTGGACAGGTGGGGGAGCAGTACTTC	CASSRGQVGEQYF
many	TRBV30	TRBJ2-5	-	TGTGCCTGGAGTGTACTTGGCTTTTCGGAGACCCAGTACTTC	CAWSVLGFSETQYF
few	TRBV20-1	TRBJ2-7	-	TGCAGTGCTAGGGACAGAGAATCCTACGAGCAGTACTTC	CSARDRESYEQYF
few	TRBV6-5	TRBJ2-3	TRBD1	TGTGCCAGCGGGGGTACAGGGGGTATCACAGATACGCAGTATTTT	CASGGTGGITDTQYF
many	TRBV5-1	TRBJ2-7	-	TGCGCCAGCAGCTACCGGCCGAACCTACACGAGCAGTACTTC	CASSYRPNLHEQYF
many	TRBV7-8	TRBJ2-6	-	TGTGCCAGCAGCGGAAGGACAGTTGGGGCCAACGTCCTGACTTTC	CASSGRTVGANVLTF
many	TRBV2	TRBJ2-6	-	TGTGCCAGCAGTGAGGAAGTTGGGGCCAACGTCCTGACTTTC	CASSEEVGANVLTF
few	TRBV21-1	TRBJ2-7	-	TGTGCCAGCAGCAAATTAAGTGAGGTGAGCGGGAGGGCCGAGGGCCCTTACCGCTACGAGCAGTACTTC	CASSKLSEVSGRAEGPYRYEQYF
-	TRBV12-3/TRBV12-4	TRBJ2-3	TRBD2	TGTGCCAGCAGTTCCGGACTAGCGTGTTACACAGATACGCAGTATTTT	CASSSGLACYTDTQYF
-	TRBV27	TRBJ2-2	TRBD1	TGTGCCGCAAGACAGGGCACGGACACCGGGGAGCTGTTTTTT	CAARQGTDTGELFF
many	TRBV20-1	TRBJ1-4	TRBD1	TGCAGTGCCAGACCGGGACAGGGAGTGGGAACTAATGAAAAACTGTTTTTT	CSARPGQGVGTNEKLFF
many	TRBV4-1	TRBJ1-2	-	TGCGCCAGCAGCCAAGCCCTAGGGGTTAACTATGGCTACACCTTC	CASSQALGVNYGYTF
many	TRBV19	TRBJ1-2	-	TGTGCCAGTACCGTCGTTGGAGGGGTAGACTATGGCTACACCTTC	CASTVVGGVDYGYTF
few	TRBV4-1	TRBJ2-7	-	TGCGCCAGCAGCCAAATACCAGGAGGCGAGCAGTACTTC	CASSQIPGGEQYF
many	TRBV28	TRBJ2-5	-	TGTGCCAGCAGTCCATTAGCCTTAGCAGAGACCCAGTACTTC	CASSPLALAETQYF
-	TRBV27	TRBJ2-5	TRBD2	TGTGCCAGCAGTTGGCTCCCGGGGGGGGGTCAAGAGACCCAGTACTTC	CASSWLPGGGQETQYF
-	TRBV19	TRBJ1-5	-	TGTGCCAGTAGTCCGAACAGTGGTGCGGGCAATCAGCCCCAGCATTTT	CASSPNSGAGNQPQHF
-	TRBV9	TRBJ1-4	TRBD1	TGTGCCAGCAGCGCCCACCTCGGGACAGGTTCTAATGAAAAACCGTTTTTT	CASSAHLGTGSNEKPFF
-	TRBV6-2/TRBV6-3	TRBJ2-1	TRBD2	TGTGCCAGCGGAAGCGGGGGGTCCTACAATGAGCAGTTCTTC	CASGSGGSYNEQFF
-	TRBV19	TRBJ2-7	-	TGTGCCAGTAGTATAGTTCGGACCCTGGGAGCGTGGGAGCAGTACTTC	CASSIVRTLGAWEQYF
many	TRBV6-2/TRBV6-3	TRBJ2-2	-	TGTGCCAGCAGTTACATAACTACCGGGGAGCTGTTTTTT	CASSYITTGELFF
-	TRBV30	TRBJ1-1	-	TGTGCCTGGAGTTGGAGGAACACTGAAGCTTTCTTT	CAWSWRNTEAFF
-	TRBV27	TRBJ2-7	TRBD1	TGTGCCAGCAGTTTAGGCGGGACAGGGTCCTACGAGCAGTACTTC	CASSLGGTGSYEQYF
many	TRBV6-5	TRBJ2-1	TRBD2	TGTGCCAGCAGTTACATGATAGCGGGAGGAGCCTACAATGAGCAGTTCTTC	CASSYMIAGGAYNEQFF
many	TRBV4-3	TRBJ1-1	-	TGCGCCAGCAGCCAAGATCCCACAGAGAACACTGAAGCTTTCTTT	CASSQDPTENTEAFF
many	TRBV5-1	TRBJ2-3	-	TGCGCCAGCAGCTTGGTGGGCGGTCCGTTGGCGGATACGCAGTATTTT	CASSLVGGPLADTQYF
many	TRBV4-1	TRBJ2-3	TRBD1	TGCGCCAGCAGCAAGGGGACAGGGGGAGGTACAGATACGCAGTATTTT	CASSKGTGGGTDTQYF
many	TRBV29-1	TRBJ2-5	-	TGCAGCGCTCTTAGGAGCGACGGGACCCAGTACTTC	CSALRSDGTQYF
many	TRBV6-1	TRBJ2-7	TRBD1	TGTGCCAGCAGCCCCTTGACAGGGTTGAGCTCCTACGAGCAGTACTTC	CASSPLTGLSSYEQYF
many	TRBV6-6	TRBJ1-4	TRBD1	TGTGCCAGCACCGACGTTGGGACAGGGGTAGAAAAACTGTTTTTT	CASTDVGTGVEKLFF
many	TRBV20-1	TRBJ2-5	-	TGCAGTGCTAGCCCCAGCGGGACCCAGTACTTC	CSASPSGTQYF